The 5 T cell receptor beta chains presented below share a single source sample, sequenced in a study of naive and memory T cell subsets. The beta constant-region primer was an equimolar mix of two oligonucleotides covering TRBC1 and TRBC2. TCRdb reprocessed the UMI-ligation and nested PCR reads via MiXCR and lists one record per CDR3 protein. Here the sample spans tens of thousands of distinct CDR3 sequences, roughly 10% being singletons. The sequenced material came from effector memory CD4+ T cells from blood. Subset of the sample: effector memory, CD45RA- CD27-. The receptor set was obtained from a human donor in good health.

This chain links TRBV2 with TRBJ1-6; D may be TRBD1 (5 bases). The ends were cut back, 7 bases at V and 10 bases at J, with 11 bases in the middle. Germline V lookup: CDR1 SNHLY, CDR2 FYNNEI. This CDR3 region has 12 residues. CDR3 sequence: CASTLGVSPLHF. In nucleotides, the CDR3 is TGTGCCAGCACCCTAGGGGTGTCACCCCTCCACTTT.

This clonotype was counted many times. V and J are TRBV20-1 and TRBJ1-4, with D unresolved. CDR3 length equals 13 residues. With 6 bases removed from V and 7 bases from J, the gap between germline ends came to 15 bases. Germline assignment: CDR1 DFQATT and CDR2 SNEGSKA (reference sequence). CDR3: CSAVAVSGEKLFF. Written as DNA, the CDR3 is TGCAGTGCCGTCGCCGTGTCCGGTGAAAAACTGTTTTTT.

By proportion, this clonotype is medium-sized. The chain carries TRBV12-3 or TRBV12-4 and TRBJ1-3; tentative D call: TRBD1 (6 bases). The CDR3 sequence is 17 residues long. V lost 6 bases, J lost 0 bases, and 18 bases lay in between. The CDR3, as DNA: TGTGCCAGCAGCCATAGAGGGGGTTCTCACTCTGGAAACACCATATATTTT. Amino acid sequence: CASSHRGGSHSGNTIYF.

The chain joins TRBV4-1 to TRBJ2-3; D uncertain. Germline CDR1 MGHRA, CDR2 YSYEKL. V was clipped by 6 bases and J by 5 bases, with 12 bases between them. This CDR3 has 13 amino acids. The CDR3 spells CASSSGPRDTQYF. CDR3 DNA sequence: TGCGCCAGCAGTTCCGGCCCGCGAGATACGCAGTATTTT.

J is TRBJ1-6 and V is TRBV7-3; no clear D gene. The V end lost 6 bases, the J end lost 5 bases, and 29 bases lay between the germline ends. Per germline, CDR1 SGHTA and CDR2 FQGTGA. This CDR3 is 20 amino acids long. CDR3 sequence reads: CASSLGSNNSPLSNNSPLHF. The CDR3 nucleotides are TGTGCCAGCAGTCTCGGTAGTAATAATTCACCCCTCAGTAATAATTCACCCCTCCACTTT.